Sequencing of this TCR beta chain was carried out in a study of T-cell memory formation after mild COVID-19. Regarding the study as a whole: Detection of some responders pre-infection suggested pre-existing cross-reactive memory T cells participated. Clones shrinking from day 15 to 85 showed even CD4/CD8 mixes; later expanders tilted CD4+.

TCRdb analysed the 5' RACE reads with MiXCR anew, one entry per CDR3 protein. The profile covers fewer than 200,000 distinct CDR3 sequences, with 15% to 20% appearing a single time and 3.5% to 5% taken by the ten largest. This clonotype was found a few times. Its antigen is not known. The sequenced sample consisted of PBMCs or a T cell subset sorted from them (not recorded which). This clonotype originated in a man aged 18 to 29 who had mild COVID-19 (a few samples of this study predate the infection). Cell type and time point are not known.

The CDR3 spells CASSWGDTPSGNTIYF. DNA for the CDR3: TGCGCCAGCAGCTGGGGGGACACTCCCTCTGGAAACACCATATATTTT. The chain employs TRBV5-1 and TRBJ1-3; a possible D gene is TRBD1 (6 bases). From germline, CDR1 is SGHRS and CDR2 YFSETQ. V lost 3 bases and J lost 0, with 13 bases in between. This CDR3 is 16 amino acids long.